The present entry profiles one T cell receptor (beta chain) with its context. This clonotype was picked up a small number of times. This receptor's antigen is unknown. There are no base qualities to consult, and no much larger clone falls within one base. This sample is part of a study of identical twins (dated by TCRdb to 2016 to 2017). Broadly, across the study: The study deep-sequenced TCR alpha and beta repertoires from monozygotic twins, unrelated adults of various ages and cord blood to test whether fetal clonotypes persist. Replicate twin experiments were performed at different times using different library preparation protocols to rule out contamination.

Only healthy Caucasian donors were included. The twin cohort comprised three pairs of female monozygotic twins, all aged about 18 to 30 years. CD4+ and CD8+ T cell populations were isolated with positive isolation kits from Invitrogen. What the study reported, not specific to this receptor: A weaker excess of twin sharing was found in beta out-of-frame sequences because the signal-to-noise ratio was lowered by fewer shared sequences. Recombination models systematically underestimated out-of-frame TCR alpha sharing in monozygotic twins but agreed with sharing between unrelated individuals. Zero-insertion analyses could be partly confounded by invariant T cells such as MAIT and iNKT, though diverse VJ usage argued against such confounding for most clonotypes. Because the same donors could not be followed over many years, conclusions were based on cross-sectional statistical analysis. Compared with coincidental sharing between unrelated individuals, an excess of low generation-probability sequences was observed among out-of-frame TCR alpha sequences shared between twins. Abundant cord blood beta clonotypes carried fewer insertions; young adult naive repertoires showed a weaker similar trend, while memory repertoires showed none.

The method behind the library was 5' RACE. The instrument given in TCRdb is Illumina HiSeq 2000. Template switching added a universal primer binding site, and the final cDNA carried a unique molecular identifier that allowed TCR cDNA molecules to be counted accurately. Specific primers in the conserved constant-segment region were used to synthesize first-strand cDNA for TCR alpha and beta chains. Each cDNA library was double barcoded, with a SMART-Mk sample barcode plus Illumina barcodes, to control for contamination. Two successive PCR steps introduced TruSeq adapter sequences along with Illumina sample barcodes. TCR alpha and beta cDNA libraries were sequenced on the Illumina HiSeq platform with custom primers. The paper's processing steps were these. Raw reads were processed with MiGEC to extract unique molecular identifiers, and MiXCR was used to determine CDR3 positions. For each individual, recombination models were inferred using an EM algorithm with the repgenHMM and IGoR tools. The tcR package in R was used for shared clonotype analysis, with sharing normalized by the product of cloneset sizes. To study raw recombination free of thymic and clonal selection effects, out-of-frame nonproductive sequences were analyzed. TCRdb ran its own pipeline on the public reads, namely fastp trimming at Q25 and MiXCR clone calling, and kept in-frame beta chains. One record per CDR3 amino acid sequence lists the most common genes and DNA. In this record, the V and J calls reflect TCRdb's handling and not the investigators' own analysis. In all, the sample holds a few hundred thousand distinct CDR3 sequences, and more than 8% of those were seen once. The ten largest clonotypes hold roughly 6.4% of the sample.

These same data were also listed under a study on yellow fever vaccine responses in identical twins. Per that second paper: According to the authors, the vaccine-induced T cell response in identical twins seemed to be partly convergent and partly specific to each individual. In the study, vaccine-responding T cell clones were precisely tracked in identical twins.

Input material: CD8+ T cells sorted from blood. This receptor was obtained from a woman between 18 and 29 years old in good health.

The CDR3 sequence is CASSSNFLGYEQYF. The sequenced DNA: TGTGCCAGCAGCTCAAATTTCTTAGGATACGAGCAGTACTTC. The rearranged chain carries TRBV5-6 and TRBJ2-7; confidence is insufficient to name the D gene. The CDR3 runs 14 amino acids, cysteine and phenylalanine included. This entry keeps only the CDR3 DNA: 42 bases, framed from base 1. CDR1 and CDR2 (SGHDT, YYEEEE) derive from the germline V gene. Relative to germline, V is 3 bases shorter and J is 4 bases shorter, with 14 bases between their ends.